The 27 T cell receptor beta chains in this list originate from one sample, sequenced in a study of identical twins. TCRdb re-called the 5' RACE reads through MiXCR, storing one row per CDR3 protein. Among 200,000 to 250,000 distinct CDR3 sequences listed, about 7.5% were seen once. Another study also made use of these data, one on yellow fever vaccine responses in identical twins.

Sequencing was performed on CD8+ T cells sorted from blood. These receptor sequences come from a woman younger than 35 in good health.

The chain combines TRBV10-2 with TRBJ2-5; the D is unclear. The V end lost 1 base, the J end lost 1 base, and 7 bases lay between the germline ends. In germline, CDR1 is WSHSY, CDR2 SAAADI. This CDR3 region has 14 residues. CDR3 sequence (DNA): TGCGCCAGCAGTGAGTTGGCAGTCCAAGAGACCCAGTACTTC. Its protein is CASSELAVQETQYF.

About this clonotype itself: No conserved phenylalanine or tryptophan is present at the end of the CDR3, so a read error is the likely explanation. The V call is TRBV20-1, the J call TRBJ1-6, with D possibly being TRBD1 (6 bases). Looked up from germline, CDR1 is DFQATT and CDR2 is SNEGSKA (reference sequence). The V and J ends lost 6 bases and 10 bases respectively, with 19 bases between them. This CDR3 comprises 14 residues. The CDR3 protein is CSASWGALGSPLHS. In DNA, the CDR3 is TGCAGTGCCTCGTGGGGGGCTCTGGGATCACCCCTCCACTCT.

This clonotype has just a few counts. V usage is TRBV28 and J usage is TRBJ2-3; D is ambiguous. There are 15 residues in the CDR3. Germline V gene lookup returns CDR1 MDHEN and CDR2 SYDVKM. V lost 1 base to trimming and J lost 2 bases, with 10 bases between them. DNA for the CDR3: TGTGCCAGCAGTTTATTCGGGCTACCCACAGATACGCAGTATTTT. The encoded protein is CASSLFGLPTDTQYF.

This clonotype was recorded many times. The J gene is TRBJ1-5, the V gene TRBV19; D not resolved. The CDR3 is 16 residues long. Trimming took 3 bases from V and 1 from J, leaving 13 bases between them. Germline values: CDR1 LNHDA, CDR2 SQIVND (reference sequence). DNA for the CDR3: TGTGCCAGTAGTATTAGGCCGGCACTGAGCAATCAGCCCCAGCATTTT. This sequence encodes CASSIRPALSNQPQHF.

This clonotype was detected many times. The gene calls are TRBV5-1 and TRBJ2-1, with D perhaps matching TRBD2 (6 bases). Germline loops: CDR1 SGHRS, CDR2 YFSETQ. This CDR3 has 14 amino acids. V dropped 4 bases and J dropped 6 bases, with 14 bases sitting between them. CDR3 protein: CASSPPTSSNEQFF. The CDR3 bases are TGCGCCAGCAGCCCCCCGACTAGTTCCAATGAGCAGTTCTTC.

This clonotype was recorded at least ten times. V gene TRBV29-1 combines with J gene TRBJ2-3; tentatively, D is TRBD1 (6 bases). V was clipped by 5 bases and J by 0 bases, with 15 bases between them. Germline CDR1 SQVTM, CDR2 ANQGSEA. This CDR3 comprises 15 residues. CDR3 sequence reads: CSVRPGTHSTDTQYF. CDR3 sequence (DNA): TGCAGCGTTCGCCCCGGGACACACAGCACAGATACGCAGTATTTT.

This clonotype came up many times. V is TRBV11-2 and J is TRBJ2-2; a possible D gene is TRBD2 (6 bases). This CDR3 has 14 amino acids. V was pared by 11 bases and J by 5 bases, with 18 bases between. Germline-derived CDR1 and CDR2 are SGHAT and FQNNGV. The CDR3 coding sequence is TGTGCCGGGGCTCTAGCGTTTTCTACCGGGGAGCTGTTTTTT. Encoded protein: CAGALAFSTGELFF. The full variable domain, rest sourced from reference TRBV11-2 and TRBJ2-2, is EAGVAQSPRYKIIEKRQSVAFWCNPISGHATLYWYQQILGQGPKLLIQFQNNGVVDDSQLPKDRFSAERLKGVDSTLKIQPAKLEDSAVYLCAGALAFSTGELFFGEGSRLTVL.

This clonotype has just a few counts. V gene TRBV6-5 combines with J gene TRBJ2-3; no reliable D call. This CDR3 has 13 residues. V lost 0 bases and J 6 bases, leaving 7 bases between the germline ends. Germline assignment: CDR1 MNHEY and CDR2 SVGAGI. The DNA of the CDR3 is TGTGCCAGCAGTTACTCCGTCTGGGATACGCAGTATTTT. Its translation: CASSYSVWDTQYF.

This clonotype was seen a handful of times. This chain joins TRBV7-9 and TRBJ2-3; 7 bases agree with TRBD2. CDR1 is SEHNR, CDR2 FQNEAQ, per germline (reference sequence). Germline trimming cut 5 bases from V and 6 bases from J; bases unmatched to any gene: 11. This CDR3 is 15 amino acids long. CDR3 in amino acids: CASSGPGLPDDTQYF. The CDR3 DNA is TGTGCCAGCAGCGGACCGGGACTACCGGACGATACGCAGTATTTT.

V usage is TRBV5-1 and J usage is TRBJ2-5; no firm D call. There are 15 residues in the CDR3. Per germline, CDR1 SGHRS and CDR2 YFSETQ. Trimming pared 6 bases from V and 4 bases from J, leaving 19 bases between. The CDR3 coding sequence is TGCGCCAGCACACTGGCGGACCGAACTCCAGAGACCCAGTACTTC. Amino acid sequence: CASTLADRTPETQYF.

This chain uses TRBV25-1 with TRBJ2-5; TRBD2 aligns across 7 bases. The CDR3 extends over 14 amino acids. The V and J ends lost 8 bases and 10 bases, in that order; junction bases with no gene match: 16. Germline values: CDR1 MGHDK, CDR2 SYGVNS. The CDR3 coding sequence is TGTGCCAGCTCCGACCCTTCGGCGGGGGTAGGCCAGTACTTC. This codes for CASSDPSAGVGQYF.

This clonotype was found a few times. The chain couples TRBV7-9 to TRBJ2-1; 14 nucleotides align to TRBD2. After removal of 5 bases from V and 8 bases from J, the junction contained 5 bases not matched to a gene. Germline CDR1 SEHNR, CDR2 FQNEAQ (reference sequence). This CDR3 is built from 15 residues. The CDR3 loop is CASSRTSGGRHEQFF. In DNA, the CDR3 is TGTGCCAGCAGCCGGACTAGCGGGGGGCGTCATGAGCAGTTCTTC.

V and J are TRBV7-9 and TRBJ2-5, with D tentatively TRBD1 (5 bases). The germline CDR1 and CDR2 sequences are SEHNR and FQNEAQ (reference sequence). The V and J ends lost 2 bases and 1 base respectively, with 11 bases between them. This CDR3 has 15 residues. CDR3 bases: TGTGCCAGCAGCTTAAAGGGGTCAAGCCAAGAGACCCAGTACTTC. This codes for CASSLKGSSQETQYF.

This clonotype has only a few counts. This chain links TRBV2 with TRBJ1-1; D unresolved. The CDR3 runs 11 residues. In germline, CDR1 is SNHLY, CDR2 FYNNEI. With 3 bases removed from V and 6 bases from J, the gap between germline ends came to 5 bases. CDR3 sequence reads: CASSDPSEAFF. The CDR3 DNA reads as TGTGCCAGCAGTGACCCGTCTGAAGCTTTCTTT.

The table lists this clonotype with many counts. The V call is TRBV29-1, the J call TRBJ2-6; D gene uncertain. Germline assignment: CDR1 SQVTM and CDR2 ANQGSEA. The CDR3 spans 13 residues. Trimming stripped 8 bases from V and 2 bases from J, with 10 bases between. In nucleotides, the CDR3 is TGCAGCTCATACAGTGCTGGGGCCAACGTCCTGACTTTC. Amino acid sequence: CSSYSAGANVLTF.

CDR3 residues: CASVRPGDGEAFF. The CDR3 nucleotides read TGTGCTAGTGTCCGCCCCGGGGACGGAGAAGCTTTCTTT. The chain couples TRBV12-5 to TRBJ1-1; D may be TRBD1 (5 bases). Trimming stripped 7 bases from V and 8 bases from J, with 17 bases between. The CDR3 covers 13 residues. Germline CDR1 is LGHNT and CDR2 is FRNRAP.

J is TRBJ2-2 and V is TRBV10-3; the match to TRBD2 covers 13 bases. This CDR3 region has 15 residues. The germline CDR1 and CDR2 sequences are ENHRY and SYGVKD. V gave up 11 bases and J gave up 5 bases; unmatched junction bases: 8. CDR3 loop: CAHRGTSGITGELFF. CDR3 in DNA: TGTGCCCACCGCGGGACTAGCGGGATTACCGGGGAGCTGTTTTTT.

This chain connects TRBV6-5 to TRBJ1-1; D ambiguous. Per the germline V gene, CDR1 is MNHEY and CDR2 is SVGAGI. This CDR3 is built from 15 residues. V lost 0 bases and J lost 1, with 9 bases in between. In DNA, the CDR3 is TGTGCCAGCAGTTACTCGATGGAGGCGAACACTGAAGCTTTCTTT. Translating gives CASSYSMEANTEAFF.

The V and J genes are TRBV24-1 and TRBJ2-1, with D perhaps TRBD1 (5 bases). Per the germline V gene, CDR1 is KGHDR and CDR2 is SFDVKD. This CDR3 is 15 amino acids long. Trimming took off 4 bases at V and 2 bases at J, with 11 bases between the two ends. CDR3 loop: CATSDARETYNEQFF. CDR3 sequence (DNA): TGTGCCACCAGTGACGCCAGGGAAACCTACAATGAGCAGTTCTTC.

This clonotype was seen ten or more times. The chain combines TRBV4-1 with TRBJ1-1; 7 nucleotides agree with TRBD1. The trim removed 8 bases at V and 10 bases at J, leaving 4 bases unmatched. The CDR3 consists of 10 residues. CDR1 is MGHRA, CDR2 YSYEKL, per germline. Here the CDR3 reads CASSGDRAFF. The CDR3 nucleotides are TGCGCCAGCTCGGGGGACAGAGCTTTCTTT.

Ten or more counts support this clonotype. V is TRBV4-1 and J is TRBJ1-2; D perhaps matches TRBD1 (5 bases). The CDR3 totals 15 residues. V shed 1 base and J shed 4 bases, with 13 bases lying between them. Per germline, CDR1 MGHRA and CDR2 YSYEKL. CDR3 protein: CASSQVTRVPYGYTF. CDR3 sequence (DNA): TGCGCCAGCAGCCAAGTGACCAGGGTCCCCTATGGCTACACCTTC.

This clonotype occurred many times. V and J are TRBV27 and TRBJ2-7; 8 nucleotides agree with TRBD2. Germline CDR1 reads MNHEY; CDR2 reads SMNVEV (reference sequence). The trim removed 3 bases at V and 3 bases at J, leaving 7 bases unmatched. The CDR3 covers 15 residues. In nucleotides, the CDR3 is TGTGCCAGCAGTTTGGGTTGGGGACTAGGCTACGAGCAGTACTTC. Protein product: CASSLGWGLGYEQYF.

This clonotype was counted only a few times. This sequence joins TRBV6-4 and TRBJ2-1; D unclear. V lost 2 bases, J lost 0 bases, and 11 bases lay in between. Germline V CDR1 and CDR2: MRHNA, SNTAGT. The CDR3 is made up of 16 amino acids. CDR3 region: CASSDVQTSSYNEQFF. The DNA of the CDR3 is TGTGCCAGCAGTGACGTTCAGACGAGCTCCTACAATGAGCAGTTCTTC.

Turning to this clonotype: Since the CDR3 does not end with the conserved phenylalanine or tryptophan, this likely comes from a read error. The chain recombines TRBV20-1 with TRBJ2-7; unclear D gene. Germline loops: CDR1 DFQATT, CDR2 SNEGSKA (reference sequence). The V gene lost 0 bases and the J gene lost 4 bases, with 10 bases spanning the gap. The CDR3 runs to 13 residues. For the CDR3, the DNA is TGCAGTGCTAGAGATTTAGAGAGGTACGAGCAGTACATC. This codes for CSARDLERYEQYI.

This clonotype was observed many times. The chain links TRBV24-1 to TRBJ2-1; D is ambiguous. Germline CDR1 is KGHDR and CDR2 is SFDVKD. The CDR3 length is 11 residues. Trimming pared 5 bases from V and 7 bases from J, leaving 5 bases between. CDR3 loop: CATSGYNEQFF. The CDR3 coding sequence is TGTGCCACCAGTGGCTATAATGAGCAGTTCTTC.

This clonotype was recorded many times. CDR3 nucleotide sequence: TGTGCCAGCGTCCGCGCAGGGGGCAAGAACACTGAAGCTTTCTTT. This gives the protein CASVRAGGKNTEAFF. The chain recombines TRBV6-1 with TRBJ1-1, with TRBD1 matching over 8 bases. The ends lost 8 bases at V and 1 base at J; junction bases unmatched: 9. The germline CDR1 and CDR2 sequences are MNHNS and SASEGT. This CDR3 contains 15 residues.

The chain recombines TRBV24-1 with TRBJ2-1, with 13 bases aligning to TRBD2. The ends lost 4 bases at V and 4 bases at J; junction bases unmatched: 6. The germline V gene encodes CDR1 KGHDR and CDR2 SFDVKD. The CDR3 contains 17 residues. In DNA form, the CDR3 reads TGTGCCACCAGTGACCTTGGGACTAGCGGGGATTACAATGAGCAGTTCTTC. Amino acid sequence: CATSDLGTSGDYNEQFF.